These 22 T cell receptor beta chains came from one sample sequenced in a study of blood T cell repertoires in COVID-19. Generated by immunoSEQ multiplex PCR, the TCRdb table keeps only in-frame clones and is missing some. The sample shows some 74,000 clones, around 69% of them seen only once. Sequencing input: peripheral blood. All receptors come from a man in his 70s with active or convalescent COVID-19.

J is TRBJ1-5 and V is TRBV6-5, with D perhaps matching TRBD1 (5 bases). Looked up from germline, CDR1 is MNHEY and CDR2 is SVGAGI. This CDR3 has 15 residues. V lost 8 bases and J lost 0, with 14 bases in between. CDR3 bases: TGTGCCAGCCAAGACAGCTACACTAGCAATCAGCCCCAGCATTTT. It encodes CASQDSYTSNQPQHF.

The J gene is TRBJ1-1, the V gene TRBV18; no clear D. CDR3 length equals 14 residues. The germline V and J ends were trimmed by 5 bases and 1 base, with 11 bases remaining between them. From germline, CDR1 is KGHSH and CDR2 LQKENI. CDR3 loop: CASSYLTQNTEAFF. CDR3 coding DNA: TGTGCCAGCTCATACCTGACACAGAACACTGAAGCTTTCTTT.

The chain is built from TRBV9 and TRBJ1-1, with TRBD1 matching over 9 bases. The CDR3 runs 16 residues. J gave up 7 bases and V 2 bases, and 12 bases lay outside the gene matches. CDR1 and CDR2 (germline): SGDLS, YYNGEE. CDR3 bases: TGTGCCAGCAGCGTTCTTGGGACAGGGACAATTAGTGAAGCTTTCTTT. Protein: CASSVLGTGTISEAFF.

V and J are TRBV5-1 and TRBJ2-5; the D is unclear. The ends were cut back, 6 bases at V and 5 bases at J, with 8 bases in the middle. This CDR3 has 11 amino acids. CDR1 and CDR2 (germline): SGHRS, YFSETQ. CDR3 region: CASKEAETQYF. The CDR3 bases are TGCGCCAGCAAAGAGGCGGAGACCCAGTACTTC.

The chain is built from TRBV7-2 and TRBJ1-2; TRBD1 matches at 7 bases. The germline CDR1 and CDR2 sequences are SGHTA and FQGNSA. The CDR3 runs to 15 residues. V trimming: 5 bases; J trimming: 0 bases; junction bases outside the gene matches: 6. CDR3 nucleotide sequence: TGTGCCAGCAGCGTCACAGGGGAAGCTAACTATGGCTACACCTTC. It codes for CASSVTGEANYGYTF.

V gene TRBV28 combines with J gene TRBJ1-5; D possibly corresponds to TRBD1 (6 bases). This CDR3 spans 12 amino acids. Trimming took 6 bases from V and 6 from J, leaving 9 bases between them. Germline loops: CDR1 MDHEN, CDR2 SYDVKM. CDR3 nucleotide sequence: TGTGCCAGCAGGGGAGGGGGTCAGCCCCAGCATTTT. Translated, it gives CASRGGGQPQHF.

The J gene is TRBJ2-1, the V gene TRBV28; 12 nucleotides align to TRBD1. V gave up 10 bases and J gave up 7 bases; unmatched junction bases: 5. This CDR3 region has 13 residues. CDR1 is MDHEN, CDR2 SYDVKM, per germline. The CDR3 protein is CANRDRGRNEQFF. CDR3 DNA sequence: TGTGCCAACCGGGACAGGGGGCGGAATGAGCAGTTCTTC.

This clone was counted only a few times. This chain connects TRBV5-1 to TRBJ1-1; 9 bases are shared with TRBD1. CDR1 SGHRS and CDR2 YFSETQ come from the germline V gene. The CDR3 consists of 15 residues. The junction had 1 base not matched to a gene; V was cut back by 1 base and J by 0 bases. The DNA for the CDR3 is TGCGCCAGCAGCTTGACAGGGGGCATGAACACTGAAGCTTTCTTT. Its protein product is CASSLTGGMNTEAFF. The full variable domain, completed using reference TRBV5-1 and TRBJ1-1, is KAGVTQTPRYLIKTRGQQVTLSCSPISGHRSVSWYQQTPGQGLQFLFEYFSETQRNKGNFPGRFSGRQFSNSRSEMNVSTLELGDSALYLCASSLTGGMNTEAFFGQGTRLTVV.

This clone has just one count. The chain couples TRBV5-4 to TRBJ2-7, with TRBD2 matching over 7 bases. Germline values: CDR1 SGHNT, CDR2 YYREEE (reference sequence). V was pared by 3 bases and J by 7 bases, with 7 bases of the junction left unmatched. The CDR3 consists of 13 residues. The CDR3 nucleotides read TGTGCCAGCAGCTCCCAGGGAGGGTGGGAGCAGTACTTC. It is translated as CASSSQGGWEQYF. The whole variable domain, remainder taken from reference TRBV5-4 and TRBJ2-7, is ETGVTQSPTHLIKTRGQQVTLRCSSQSGHNTVSWYQQALGQGPQFIFQYYREEENGRGNFPPRFSGLQFPNYSSELNVNALELDDSALYLCASSSQGGWEQYFGPGTRLTVT.

The V gene is TRBV2, the J gene TRBJ2-7; D ambiguous. The CDR3 runs 11 residues. Between the trimmed V and J ends, which lost 5 bases and 3 bases, there was a span of 5 bases. Germline values: CDR1 SNHLY, CDR2 FYNNEI. This CDR3 is CASSQIYEQYF. The DNA of the CDR3 is TGTGCCAGCAGTCAAATCTACGAGCAGTACTTC.

The gene calls are TRBV19 and TRBJ1-4; D unresolved. V was cut by 5 bases and J by 6 bases, with 13 bases left in between. Germline assignment: CDR1 LNHDA and CDR2 SQIVND (reference sequence). This CDR3 region has 14 residues. Here the CDR3 DNA reads TGTGCCAGTAGTCGTGCGGGGAGTGATGAAAAACTGTTTTTT. Amino acid sequence: CASSRAGSDEKLFF.

The chain joins TRBV6-1 to TRBJ1-4, with D possibly matching TRBD1 (5 bases). The germline V and J ends were trimmed by 4 bases and 2 bases, with 14 bases remaining between them. This CDR3 contains 16 residues. From germline, CDR1 is MNHNS and CDR2 SASEGT. The CDR3 protein is CASSVGVSRTNEKLFF. The CDR3, as DNA: TGTGCCAGCAGTGTAGGGGTATCCAGGACTAATGAAAAACTGTTTTTT.

The rearrangement links TRBV21-1 to TRBJ2-2; the DNA was not used to check the table's D call, TRBD2. TRBV21-1 is listed as a pseudogene. The CDR3 has 14 residues. The CDR3 DNA sequence: TGTGCCAGAAGATCGGGGGGGCGGACCGGGGAGCTGTTTTTT. This gives the protein CARRSGGRTGELFF.

The chain carries TRBV6-1 and TRBJ2-1, with 9 bases matching TRBD2. The CDR3 is 15 residues long. V trimming: 1 base; J trimming: 6 bases; junction bases outside the gene matches: 4. Germline V lookup: CDR1 MNHNS, CDR2 SASEGT. The DNA of the CDR3 is TGTGCCAGCAGTGAAGATAGCGGGGGCCCCAATGAGCAGTTCTTC. Protein product: CASSEDSGGPNEQFF.

A note on this clone: Other DNA sequences within the sample encode an identical CDR3. The V and J genes are TRBV6-5 and TRBJ2-7, with a tentative D call TRBD2 (6 bases). The CDR3 loop spans 14 amino acids. Trimming removed 6 bases from V and 3 bases from J, with 15 bases in between. Germline CDR1 is MNHEY and CDR2 is SVGAGI. The CDR3, as DNA: TGTGCCAGCAGGGCCGGGACTGGCCTCTACGAGCAGTACTTC. Translation gives CASRAGTGLYEQYF.

V gene TRBV5-4 combines with J gene TRBJ2-3; possible D gene TRBD2, 6 bases. The CDR3 totals 14 residues. CDR1 is SGHNT and CDR2 is YYREEE in the germline V gene (reference sequence). Trimming removed 2 bases at V and 6 bases at J, with 13 bases between. CDR3 residues: CASSFPGLEDTQYF. The CDR3 DNA sequence: TGTGCCAGCAGCTTCCCGGGACTCGAGGATACGCAGTATTTT. The full variable domain, with the rest looked up from reference TRBV5-4 and TRBJ2-3, is ETGVTQSPTHLIKTRGQQVTLRCSSQSGHNTVSWYQQALGQGPQFIFQYYREEENGRGNFPPRFSGLQFPNYSSELNVNALELDDSALYLCASSFPGLEDTQYFGPGTRLTVL.

This rearrangement joins TRBV2 to TRBJ2-3, with 7 bases that match TRBD1. V was clipped by 6 bases and J by 2 bases; unmatched bases: 5. CDR3 size: 14 residues. Germline-derived CDR1 and CDR2 are SNHLY and FYNNEI. The CDR3 DNA follows: TGTGCCAGCAGGTTGACAGGGTACACAGATACGCAGTATTTT. This codes for CASRLTGYTDTQYF.

The chain has TRBV29-1 and TRBJ1-1, with D tentatively TRBD1 (5 bases). This CDR3 is 13 amino acids long. The germline CDR1 and CDR2 sequences are SQVTM and ANQGSEA. Trimming took off 3 bases at V and 3 bases at J, with 11 bases between the two ends. This chain's CDR3 is CSVDLRGDTEAFF. For the CDR3, the DNA is TGCAGCGTTGATTTGCGGGGCGACACTGAAGCTTTCTTT.

V gene TRBV6-1 combines with J gene TRBJ1-5; D is uncertain. The CDR3 has 11 amino acids. In germline, CDR1 is MNHNS, CDR2 SASEGT. V lost 3 bases, J lost 6 bases, and 3 bases lay in between. The CDR3 DNA reads as TGTGCCAGCAGTGACAGTCAGCCCCAGCATTTT. Its translation is CASSDSQPQHF.

By share, this clone ranks as large. The chain recombines TRBV7-9 with TRBJ2-5; the D is unclear. CDR3 length: 14 amino acids. Between the trimmed V and J ends, which lost 2 bases and 2 bases, there was a span of 9 bases. The germline CDR1 and CDR2 sequences are SEHNR and FQNEAQ (reference sequence). The DNA for the CDR3 is TGTGCCAGCAGCTTACCGACGGGTCAAGAGACCCAGTACTTC. This translates into CASSLPTGQETQYF.

This clone was counted only a few times. V gene TRBV18 combines with J gene TRBJ2-5; 9 nucleotides line up with TRBD1. The CDR3 contains 14 residues. V lost 3 bases, J lost 5 bases, and 4 bases stayed unmatched. CDR1 KGHSH and CDR2 LQKENI come from the germline V gene. The CDR3, as DNA: TGTGCCAGCTCACCTAGGACAGGGGATGAGACCCAGTACTTC. It is translated as CASSPRTGDETQYF.

The table lists this clone with a count of one. This chain links TRBV5-1 with TRBJ2-5; 7 nucleotides agree with TRBD1. V gave up 3 bases and J gave up 1 base; unmatched junction bases: 3. Germline lookup yields CDR1 SGHRS and CDR2 YFSETQ. This CDR3 contains 14 residues. CDR3 protein: CASSSTGRQETQYF. Here the CDR3 DNA reads TGCGCCAGCAGCTCGACAGGGCGCCAAGAGACCCAGTACTTC.